One and the same sample provided the 6 T cell receptor beta chains below, sequenced in a study of cytomegalovirus exposure and HLA in healthy donors. It was with 60 Vbeta and 13 Jbeta primers that the PCR ran. Profiling relied on immunoSEQ multiplex PCR, and the TCRdb table lists in-frame clones only, not all of them. The profile shows around 130,000 clones, roughly 75% of them singletons. The sample taken for sequencing was PBMCs. Receptor source: a man aged 30 to 45 in good health and CMV-seronegative.

This clone was recorded once. This chain joins TRBV5-1 and TRBJ1-1; TRBD1 agrees at 8 bases. Looked up from germline, CDR1 is SGHRS and CDR2 is YFSETQ. This CDR3 has 14 amino acids. V lost 4 bases to trimming and J lost 4 bases; unmatched junction nucleotides: 6. CDR3 in DNA: TGCGCCAGCAGCCCCGGACAGGGCCCCACTGAAGCTTTCTTT. It specifies CASSPGQGPTEAFF.

The chain joins TRBV10-3 to TRBJ1-4; 10 bases agree with TRBD1. This CDR3 contains 13 residues. Germline loops: CDR1 ENHRY, CDR2 SYGVKD. V shed 10 bases and J 7 bases; nucleotides not matched to a gene: 6. The CDR3 DNA sequence: TGTGCCACCTCCGGGACAGGGGCTGAAAAACTGTTTTTT. The encoded protein is CATSGTGAEKLFF.

This clone was seen only a few times. The V call is TRBV5-5, the J call TRBJ2-3, with 8 bases matching TRBD1. Germline assignment: CDR1 SGHKS and CDR2 YYEKEE (reference sequence). After removal of 4 bases from V and 3 bases from J, the junction contained 7 bases not matched to a gene. The CDR3 sequence is 15 residues long. The CDR3 sequence is CASSARGLTTDTQYF. CDR3 nucleotide sequence: TGTGCCAGCAGCGCCAGGGGGCTGACAACAGATACGCAGTATTTT. The full variable domain, rest sourced from reference TRBV5-5 and TRBJ2-3, is DAGVTQSPTHLIKTRGQQVTLRCSPISGHKSVSWYQQVLGQGPQFIFQYYEKEERGRGNFPDRFSARQFPNYSSELNVNALLLGDSALYLCASSARGLTTDTQYFGPGTRLTVL.

This chain connects TRBV7-9 to TRBJ1-4; 7 bases match TRBD1. CDR1 SEHNR and CDR2 FQNEAQ come from the germline V gene (reference sequence). This CDR3 is 15 amino acids long. V shed 5 bases and J 7 bases; nucleotides not matched to a gene: 10. In DNA form, the CDR3 reads TGTGCCAGCAGCACGTCGACAGGGTTGATTGAAAAACTGTTTTTT. The encoded protein is CASSTSTGLIEKLFF.

The rearrangement joins TRBV5-1 to TRBJ1-2; D gene unclear. With 0 bases removed from V and 2 bases from J, the gap between germline ends came to 11 bases. Germline loops: CDR1 SGHRS, CDR2 YFSETQ. CDR3 size: 15 residues. The CDR3 region is CASSLGLGVNYGYTF. For the CDR3, the DNA is TGCGCCAGCAGCTTGGGACTGGGAGTAAACTATGGCTACACCTTC.

The chain is built from TRBV4-2 and TRBJ1-1; D is possibly TRBD1 (5 bases). Deletions cut 5 bases from V and 9 bases from J, with 19 bases between. Germline CDR1 is LGHNA and CDR2 is YNFKEQ. This CDR3 has 14 residues. The CDR3 here is CASSLIGQGNKAFF. DNA of the CDR3: TGTGCCAGCAGCTTGATCGGACAAGGGAATAAAGCTTTCTTT.